This paragraph reports one TCR beta chain. Its antigen is currently unknown. Having corrective surgery for congenital heart defects, healthy Finnish infants were the ones who donated. An approximately 0.45-1 mL peripheral blood aliquot was taken intraoperatively from four of eight donors. Blood DNA came from all available leukocytes, not a fixed cell number. The data are from a study of human thymus T cells. V shed 5 bases, J shed 0 bases, and the junction held 2 bases outside the gene matches. Looked up from germline, CDR1 is SGHTA and CDR2 is FQGNSA. CDR3 length: 15 residues. Assay: immunoSEQ multiplex PCR; the TCRdb copy retains only in-frame clones and omits some. The sample contains approximately 40,000 clones, roughly 94% of which appear only once. Whole-study findings and limits: V and J gene usage appeared biased in thymic and blood repertoires.

The origin of this receptor is a boy in the first two years of life with a congenital heart defect but otherwise immunologically healthy. Specimen: blood. The chain has TRBV7-2 and TRBJ2-1; 9 bases agree with TRBD1. CDR3 in DNA: TGTGCCAGCAGCCTACAGGGGGCCTCCTACAATGAGCAGTTCTTC. Translation gives CASSLQGASYNEQFF.